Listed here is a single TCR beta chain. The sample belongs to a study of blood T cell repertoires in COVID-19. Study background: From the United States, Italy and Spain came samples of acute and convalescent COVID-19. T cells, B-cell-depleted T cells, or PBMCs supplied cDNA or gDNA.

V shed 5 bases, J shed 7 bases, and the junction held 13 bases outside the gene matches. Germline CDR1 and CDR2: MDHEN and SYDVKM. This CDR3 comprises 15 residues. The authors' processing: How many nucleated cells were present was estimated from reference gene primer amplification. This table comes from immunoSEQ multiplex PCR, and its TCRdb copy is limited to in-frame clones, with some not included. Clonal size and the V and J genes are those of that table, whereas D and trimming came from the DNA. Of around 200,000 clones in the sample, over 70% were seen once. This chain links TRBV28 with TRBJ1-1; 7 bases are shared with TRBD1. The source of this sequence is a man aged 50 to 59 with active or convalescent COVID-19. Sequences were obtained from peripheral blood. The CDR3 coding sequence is TGTGCCAGCAGTCTCGCCCGACAGGGCCTGATTGAAGCTTTCTTT. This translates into CASSLARQGLIEAFF.